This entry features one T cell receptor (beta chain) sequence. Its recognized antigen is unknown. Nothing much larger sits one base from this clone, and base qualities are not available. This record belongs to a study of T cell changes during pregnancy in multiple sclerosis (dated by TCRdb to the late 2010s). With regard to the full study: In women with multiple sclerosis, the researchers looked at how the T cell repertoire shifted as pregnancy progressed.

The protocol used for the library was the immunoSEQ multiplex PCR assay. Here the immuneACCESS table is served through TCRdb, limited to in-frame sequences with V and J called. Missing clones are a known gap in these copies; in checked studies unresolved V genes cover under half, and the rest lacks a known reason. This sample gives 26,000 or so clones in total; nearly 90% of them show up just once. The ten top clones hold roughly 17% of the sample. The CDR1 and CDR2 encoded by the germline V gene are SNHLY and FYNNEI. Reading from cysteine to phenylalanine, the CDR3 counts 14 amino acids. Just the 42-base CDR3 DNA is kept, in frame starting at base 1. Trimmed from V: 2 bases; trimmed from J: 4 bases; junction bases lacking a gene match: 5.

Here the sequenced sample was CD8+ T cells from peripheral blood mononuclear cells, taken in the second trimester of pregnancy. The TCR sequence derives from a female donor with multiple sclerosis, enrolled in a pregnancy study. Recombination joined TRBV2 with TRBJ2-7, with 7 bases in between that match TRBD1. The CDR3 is CASSEYRGLYEQYF. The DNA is TGTGCCAGCAGTGAATATAGGGGGCTGTACGAGCAGTACTTC.